This record concerns one T cell receptor beta chain sequence. The antigen is unknown. Germline CDR1 reads KGHSH; CDR2 reads LQKENI. J was trimmed by 4 bases and V by 6 bases; bases with no gene match: 10. The CDR3 sequence is 15 residues long. This entry comes from a study of T cells in narcolepsy. Study-level results: No autoreactive T cell clone sequences appeared in some memory CD4+ repertoires. Same-patient CSF and blood CD4+ T cell clonotypes included HCRT-specific and TRIB2-specific autoreactive ones. Healthy controls reportedly lacked the autoreactive clonotypes serially found in patients' blood.

Assay: immunoSEQ multiplex PCR; the TCRdb copy retains only in-frame clones and omits some. This sample carries tens of thousands of clones, around four fifths of them seen once, and the ten largest clones take roughly 0.69%. The TCR originated in a human donor in good health. The sequenced sample consisted of memory (CD45RA-) CD4+ T cells from blood. V is TRBV18 and J is TRBJ1-1, with TRBD1 matching over 8 bases. Here the CDR3 DNA reads TGTGCCAGCTCGTTCCAACCAGGGGGCGCCACTGAAGCTTTCTTT. Translation gives CASSFQPGGATEAFF.